The 8 T cell receptor beta chains listed next were all sequenced from one sample in a study of CXCR3-negative and CXCR3-positive naive CD8 T cells (dated by TCRdb to between 2018 and 2021). Data came from a NextSeq 550. The Human TCR Profiling Kit (MiLaboratory) was used to prepare UMI-labeled 5' RACE TRB cDNA libraries. TCRdb reprocessed the raw reads; every CDR3 protein sequence is a single record, and DNA is not supplied. The sample has roughly 48,000 distinct CDR3 sequences on record. Together, the top ten hold approximately 16% of the sample. Sample: memory CD8+ T cells from blood. Interpreted using the paper, the cell subset or site label stands for: conventional CD8+ memory T cells (TMEM), sorted as controls. The receptors here all came from a human donor in good health. Some clones in this sample may be carry-over from other donors' samples.

The chain uses TRBV5-1 and TRBJ1-1. This CDR3 contains 15 residues. From germline, CDR1 is SGHRS and CDR2 YFSETQ. CDR3 region: CASSLATDLNTEAFF.

V usage is TRBV7-9 and J usage is TRBJ1-2; TCRdb gives TRBD1 as the D gene, but with no DNA this cannot be confirmed. The CDR3 extends over 16 amino acids. The germline V gene has CDR1 SEHNR and CDR2 FQNEAQ (reference sequence). The CDR3 here is CASSYSSRDSGYGYTF.

The genes are TRBV2 and TRBJ2-1. The CDR3 sequence is 14 residues long. Germline CDR1 is SNHLY and CDR2 is FYNNEI. CDR3 sequence reads: CAIELVDAYNEQFF.

This chain joins TRBV28 and TRBJ2-7; as DNA is missing, the TRBD1 call by TCRdb cannot be tested. The germline gives CDR1 MDHEN, CDR2 SYDVKM. CDR3 length: 14 amino acids. The CDR3 protein is CASSFMGGGDEQYF.

The gene calls are TRBV20-1 and TRBJ2-7; the TCRdb D gene call, TRBD2, has no DNA to confirm it. Germline loops: CDR1 DFQATT, CDR2 SNEGSKA (reference sequence). There are 13 residues in the CDR3. CDR3 loop: CSAQTSGAYEQYF.

The V and J genes are TRBV28 and TRBJ2-5; TCRdb gives TRBD1 as the D gene, but with no DNA this cannot be confirmed. CDR3 length: 14 residues. Germline lookup yields CDR1 MDHEN and CDR2 SYDVKM. The CDR3 loop reads CASSFEGSRETQYF.

The V call is TRBV6-2 or TRBV6-3, the J call TRBJ2-3; lacking DNA, the TRBD1 call made by TCRdb goes unchecked. CDR3 size: 15 residues. Germline CDR1 is MNHEY and CDR2 is SVGEGT. CDR3 sequence: CACSYLQDRTDTQYF.

This sequence joins TRBV7-2 and TRBJ2-7. This CDR3 region has 16 residues. Germline V gene data show CDR1 as SGHTA and CDR2 as FQGNSA. The CDR3 reads CASSAHAGESSYEQYF.